The subject of this entry is one T cell receptor beta chain. This sample is part of a study of blood T cell repertoires in COVID-19. In the study's own analysis: Amplifying reference gene primers gave estimates of nucleated cell counts. The table came from immunoSEQ multiplex PCR; TCRdb's copy has only in-frame clones and leaves some out. The DNA was the basis for D and trimming; V, J and clone size are from that table. This table has approximately 220,000 clones, more than 65% appearing once. This CDR3 has 13 residues. CDR1 is SGHTS and CDR2 is YDEGEE in the germline V gene. V shed 1 base and J 7 bases; nucleotides not matched to a gene: 4.

The sample comprised peripheral blood. The clonotype was recovered from a woman older than 75 with acute or convalescent COVID-19. V gene TRBV5-8 combines with J gene TRBJ2-7; TRBD2 aligns across 8 bases. CDR3 bases: TGTGCCAGCAGCTTGCTCCGGGGGGGAGAGCAGTACTTC. It translates to CASSLLRGGEQYF.